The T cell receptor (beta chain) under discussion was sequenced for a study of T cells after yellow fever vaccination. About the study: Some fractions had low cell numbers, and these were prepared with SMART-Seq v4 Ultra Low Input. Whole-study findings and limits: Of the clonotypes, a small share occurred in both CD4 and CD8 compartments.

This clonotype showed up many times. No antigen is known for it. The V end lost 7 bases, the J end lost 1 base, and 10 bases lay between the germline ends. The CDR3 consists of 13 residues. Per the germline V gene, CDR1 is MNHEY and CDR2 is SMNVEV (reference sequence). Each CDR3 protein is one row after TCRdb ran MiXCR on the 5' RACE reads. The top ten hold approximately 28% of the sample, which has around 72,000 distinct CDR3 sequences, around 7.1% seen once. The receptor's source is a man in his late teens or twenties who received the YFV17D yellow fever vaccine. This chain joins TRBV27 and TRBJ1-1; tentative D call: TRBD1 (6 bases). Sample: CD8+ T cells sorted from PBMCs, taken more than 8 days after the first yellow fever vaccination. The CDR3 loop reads CASMWGPNTEAFF. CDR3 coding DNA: TGTGCCAGCATGTGGGGGCCGAACACTGAAGCTTTCTTT.